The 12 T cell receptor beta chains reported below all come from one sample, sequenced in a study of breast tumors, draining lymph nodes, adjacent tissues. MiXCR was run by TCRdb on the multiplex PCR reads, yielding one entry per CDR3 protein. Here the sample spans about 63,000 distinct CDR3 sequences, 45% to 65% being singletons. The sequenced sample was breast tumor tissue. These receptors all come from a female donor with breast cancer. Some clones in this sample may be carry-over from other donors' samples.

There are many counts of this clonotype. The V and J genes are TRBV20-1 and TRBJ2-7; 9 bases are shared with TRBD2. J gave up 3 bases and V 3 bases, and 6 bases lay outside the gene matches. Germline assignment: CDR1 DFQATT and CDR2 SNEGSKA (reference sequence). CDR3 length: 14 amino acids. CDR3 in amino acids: CSARSAGGVYEQYF. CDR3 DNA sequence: TGCAGTGCTAGGAGTGCGGGGGGGGTCTACGAGCAGTACTTC.

This CDR3 is CASTSWDGLNYGYTF. Here the CDR3 DNA reads TGTGCCAGCACCTCCTGGGACGGATTAAACTATGGCTACACCTTC. J is TRBJ1-2 and V is TRBV3-1, with D possibly TRBD1 on 5 matching bases. From germline, CDR1 is LGHDT and CDR2 YNNKEL (reference sequence). V was pared by 7 bases and J by 2 bases, with 17 bases between. This CDR3 contains 15 residues.

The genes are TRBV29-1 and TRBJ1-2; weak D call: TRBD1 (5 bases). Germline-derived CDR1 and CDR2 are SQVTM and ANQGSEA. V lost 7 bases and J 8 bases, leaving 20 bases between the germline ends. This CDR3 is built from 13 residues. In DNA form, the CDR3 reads TGCAGCGCGTTGATTGTCGGGGGACGCGGCTACACCTTC. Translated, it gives CSALIVGGRGYTF.

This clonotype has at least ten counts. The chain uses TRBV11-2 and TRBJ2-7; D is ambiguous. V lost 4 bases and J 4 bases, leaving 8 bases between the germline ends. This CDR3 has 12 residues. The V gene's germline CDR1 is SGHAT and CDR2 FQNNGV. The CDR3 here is CASSSVGYEQYF. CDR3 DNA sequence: TGTGCCAGCAGCTCAGTCGGTTACGAGCAGTACTTC.

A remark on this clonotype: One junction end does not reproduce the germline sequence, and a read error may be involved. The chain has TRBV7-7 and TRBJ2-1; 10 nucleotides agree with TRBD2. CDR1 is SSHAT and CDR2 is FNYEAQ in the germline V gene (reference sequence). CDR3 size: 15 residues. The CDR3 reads CASSPASGSRGEQFF. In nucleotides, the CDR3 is TGTGCTAGCAGCCCCGCTAGCGGGAGCCGAGGTGAGCAGTTCTTC.

Here the CDR3 DNA reads TGTGCCAGCGGTGTTGGGGGCCTAGAGACCCAGTACTTC. It is translated as CASGVGGLETQYF. This chain joins TRBV6-4 and TRBJ2-5; D perhaps matches TRBD1 (6 bases). The CDR3 is 13 amino acids. Germline CDR1 is MRHNA and CDR2 is SNTAGT. Trimming cost V 8 bases and J 4 bases, with 14 bases left between them.

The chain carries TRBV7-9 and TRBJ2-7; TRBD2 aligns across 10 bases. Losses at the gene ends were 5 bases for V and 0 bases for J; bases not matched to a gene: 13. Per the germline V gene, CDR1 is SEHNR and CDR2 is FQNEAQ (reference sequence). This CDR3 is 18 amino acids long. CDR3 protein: CASSPSGGHSFNSYEQYF. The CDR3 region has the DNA TGTGCCAGCAGCCCTAGCGGGGGTCACTCTTTCAACTCCTACGAGCAGTACTTC.

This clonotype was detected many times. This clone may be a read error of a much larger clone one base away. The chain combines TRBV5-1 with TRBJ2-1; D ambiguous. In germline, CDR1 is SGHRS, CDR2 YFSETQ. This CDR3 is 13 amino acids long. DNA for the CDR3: TGCGCCAGCAGCTTGCCCAATCGGAATGACCAGTTCTTC. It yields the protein CASSLPNRNDQFF.

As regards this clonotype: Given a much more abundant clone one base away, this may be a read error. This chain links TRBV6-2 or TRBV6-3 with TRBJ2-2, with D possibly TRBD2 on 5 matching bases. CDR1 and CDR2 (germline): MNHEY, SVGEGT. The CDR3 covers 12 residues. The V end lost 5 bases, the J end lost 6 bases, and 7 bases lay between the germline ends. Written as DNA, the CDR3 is TGTGCCAGCAGTCACGGGGCCGGGGAGCTGTTTTTT. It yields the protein CASSHGAGELFF.

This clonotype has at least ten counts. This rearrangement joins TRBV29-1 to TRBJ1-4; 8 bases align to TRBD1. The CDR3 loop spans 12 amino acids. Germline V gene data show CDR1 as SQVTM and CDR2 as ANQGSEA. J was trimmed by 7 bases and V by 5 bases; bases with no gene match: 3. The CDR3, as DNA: TGCAGCGTTACCGGGACAGGTGAAAAACTGTTTTTT. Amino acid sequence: CSVTGTGEKLFF.

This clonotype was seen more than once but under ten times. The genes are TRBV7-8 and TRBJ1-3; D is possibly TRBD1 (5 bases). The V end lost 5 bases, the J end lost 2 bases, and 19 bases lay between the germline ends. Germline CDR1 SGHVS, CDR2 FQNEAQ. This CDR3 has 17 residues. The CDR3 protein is CASSPWDGRIPGNTIYF. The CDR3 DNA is TGTGCCAGCAGCCCATGGGACGGGAGGATCCCTGGAAACACCATATATTTT. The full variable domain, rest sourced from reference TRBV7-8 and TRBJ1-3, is GAGVSQSPRYKVAKRGQDVALRCDPISGHVSLFWYQQALGQGPEFLTYFQNEAQLDKSGLPSDRFFAERPEGSVSTLKIQRTQQEDSAVYLCASSPWDGRIPGNTIYFGEGSWLTVV.

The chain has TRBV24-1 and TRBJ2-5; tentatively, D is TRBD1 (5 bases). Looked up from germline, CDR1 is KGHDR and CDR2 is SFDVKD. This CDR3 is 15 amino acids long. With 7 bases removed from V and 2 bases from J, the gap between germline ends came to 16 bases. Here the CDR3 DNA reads TGTGCCACCAGCTTCTCAGGGCAAGCACAAGAGACCCAGTACTTC. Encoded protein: CATSFSGQAQETQYF.